This T cell receptor (beta chain) was sequenced in a study of T cell responses to AZD1222 COVID-19 vaccine. Germline-derived CDR1 and CDR2 are SGHDT and YYEEEE. V was clipped by 0 bases and J by 4 bases; unmatched bases: 3. The CDR3 sequence is 15 residues long. Measured with immunoSEQ multiplex PCR; TCRdb has only the in-frame clones, and not every one. This sample yields 100,000 to 150,000 clones, of which 75% to 85% are seen a single time; about 28% belongs to the top ten. The sequencing here drew on peripheral blood, taken 28 days after the second AZD1222 dose. The TCR originated in an adult who received the AZD1222 COVID-19 vaccine. V and J are TRBV5-6 and TRBJ2-2, with 7 bases that match TRBD1. CDR3 protein: CASSLVQGTTGELFF. The CDR3 DNA follows: TGTGCCAGCAGCTTGGTACAGGGGACCACCGGGGAGCTGTTTTTT. Complete variable domain (other parts from reference TRBV5-6 and TRBJ2-2): DAGVTQSPTHLIKTRGQQVTLRCSPKSGHDTVSWYQQALGQGPQFIFQYYEEEERQRGNFPDRFSGHQFPNYSSELNVNALLLGDSALYLCASSLVQGTTGELFFGEGSRLTVL.